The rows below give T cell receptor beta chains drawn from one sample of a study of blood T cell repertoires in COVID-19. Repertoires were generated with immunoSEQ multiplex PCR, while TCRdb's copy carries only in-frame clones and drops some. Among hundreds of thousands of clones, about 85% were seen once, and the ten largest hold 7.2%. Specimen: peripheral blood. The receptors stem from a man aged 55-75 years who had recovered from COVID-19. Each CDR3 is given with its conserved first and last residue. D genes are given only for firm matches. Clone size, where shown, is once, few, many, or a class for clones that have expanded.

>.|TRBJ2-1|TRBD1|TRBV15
CATRPTGTLFNEQFF
TGTGCCACCCGACCGACAGGGACCCTTTTCAATGAGCAGTTCTTC
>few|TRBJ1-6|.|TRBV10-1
CASSRDYNSPLHF
TGCGCCAGCAGCCGGGACTATAATTCACCCCTCCACTTT
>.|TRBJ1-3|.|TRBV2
CASSSTGEQWVEGNTIYF
TGTGCCAGCAGCTCCACCGGCGAACAATGGGTGGAGGGAAACACCATATATTTT
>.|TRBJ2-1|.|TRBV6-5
CASSPDSHNEQFF
TGTGCCAGCAGTCCCGACAGCCACAATGAGCAGTTCTTC
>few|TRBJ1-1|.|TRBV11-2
CASSLERGGIPEAFF
TGTGCCAGCAGCTTAGAGCGGGGAGGAATCCCTGAAGCTTTCTTT
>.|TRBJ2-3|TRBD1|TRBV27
CASKYGTGDRTDTQYF
TGTGCCAGCAAGTACGGGACAGGGGACCGCACAGATACGCAGTATTTT
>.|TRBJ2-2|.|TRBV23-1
CASSQSKLCRGDWSGELFF
TGCGCCAGCAGTCAATCGAAGCTATGCAGGGGAGATTGGTCCGGGGAGCTGTTTTTT
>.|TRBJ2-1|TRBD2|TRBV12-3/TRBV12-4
CASSSSSGNEQFF
TGTGCCAGCAGTTCGTCTAGCGGCAATGAGCAGTTCTTC
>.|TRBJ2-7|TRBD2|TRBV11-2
CASSQLAGSYEQYF
TGTGCCAGCAGCCAACTAGCGGGTTCCTACGAGCAGTACTTC
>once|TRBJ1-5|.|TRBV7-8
CASSRAVTGGSNQPQHF
TGTGCCAGCAGCCGAGCAGTGACAGGTGGTAGCAATCAGCCCCAGCATTTT
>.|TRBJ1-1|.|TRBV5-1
CASKGPPVNTEAFF
TGCGCCAGCAAGGGGCCTCCGGTGAACACTGAAGCTTTCTTT
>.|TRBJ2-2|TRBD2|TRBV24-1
CATSDPGTSGGAGNTGELFF
TGTGCCACCAGTGATCCCGGGACTAGCGGGGGCGCCGGGAACACCGGGGAGCTGTTTTTT
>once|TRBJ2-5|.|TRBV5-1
CASSLRQGLGTQYF
TGCGCCAGCAGCTTGAGGCAGGGCCTAGGGACCCAGTACTTC
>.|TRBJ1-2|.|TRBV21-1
CASLRPGGDYGYTF
TGTGCCAGCCTAAGACCGGGGGGGGACTATGGCTACACCTTC
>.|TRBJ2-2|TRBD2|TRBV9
CASSGLGGGNTGELFF
TGTGCCAGCAGCGGGCTTGGCGGGGGGAACACCGGGGAGCTGTTTTTT
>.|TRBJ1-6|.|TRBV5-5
CASSLGENSPLHF
TGTGCCAGCAGCTTGGGAGAGAATTCACCCCTCCACTTT
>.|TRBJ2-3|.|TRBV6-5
CASSSGGAGTDTQYF
TGTGCCAGCAGTTCTGGGGGGGCGGGAACAGATACGCAGTATTTT
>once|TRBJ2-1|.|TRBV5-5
CASSLAGNPYNEQFF
TGTGCCAGCAGCTTGGCGGGGAACCCCTACAATGAGCAGTTCTTC
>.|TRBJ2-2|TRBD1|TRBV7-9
CASSLGTVNTGELFF
TGTGCCAGCAGCTTGGGGACAGTAAACACCGGGGAGCTGTTTTTT
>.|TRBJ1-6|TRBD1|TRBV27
CASSLSLQGWSPLHF
TGTGCCAGCAGTTTATCGTTACAGGGGTGGTCACCCCTCCACTTT
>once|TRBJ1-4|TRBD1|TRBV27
CASSGTGGFEKLFF
TGTGCCAGCAGTGGGACAGGGGGTTTTGAAAAACTGTTTTTT
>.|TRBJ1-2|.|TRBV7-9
CASSLVQVWGGYTF
TGTGCCAGCAGCTTAGTACAGGTCTGGGGTGGCTACACCTTC
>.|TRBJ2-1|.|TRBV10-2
CASSSNRVYEQFF
TGCGCCAGCAGTTCAAACAGGGTCTATGAGCAGTTCTTC
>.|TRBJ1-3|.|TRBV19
CASSIQGDGNTIYF
TGTGCCAGTAGTATACAGGGTGACGGAAACACCATATATTTT
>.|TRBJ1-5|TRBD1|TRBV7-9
CASSFGTGGGQPQHF
TGTGCCAGCAGCTTCGGGACAGGGGGCGGGCAGCCCCAGCATTTT
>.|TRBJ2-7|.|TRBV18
CATSTGSYEQYF
TGTGCCACCTCGACGGGTTCCTACGAGCAGTACTTC
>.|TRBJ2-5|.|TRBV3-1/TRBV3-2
CASSPPWTKNLQETQYF
TGTGCCAGCAGCCCCCCTTGGACTAAAAACCTCCAAGAGACCCAGTACTTC
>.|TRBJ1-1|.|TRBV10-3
CAVGYERTEAFF
TGTGCCGTCGGTTATGAGCGGACTGAAGCTTTCTTT
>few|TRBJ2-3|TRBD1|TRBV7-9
CASSLGDRGNTQYF
TGTGCCAGCAGCTTAGGGGACAGGGGAAATACGCAGTATTTT
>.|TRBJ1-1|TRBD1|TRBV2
CASRGDRGLEAFF
TGTGCCAGCAGGGGGGACAGGGGGCTTGAAGCTTTCTTT
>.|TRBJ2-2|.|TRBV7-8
CASSFTAGTSRNTGELFF
TGTGCCAGCAGCTTTACTGCCGGGACATCACGAAACACCGGGGAGCTGTTTTTT
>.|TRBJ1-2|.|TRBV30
CAWSGDTGGYTF
TGTGCCTGGAGTGGGGACACGGGAGGCTACACCTTC
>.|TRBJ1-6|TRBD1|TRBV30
CAWGGQGGNSPLHF
TGTGCCTGGGGGGGACAGGGGGGTAATTCACCCCTCCACTTT
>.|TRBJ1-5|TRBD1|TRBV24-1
CATSDVGQGNNQPQHF
TGTGCCACCAGTGATGTGGGACAGGGCAACAATCAGCCCCAGCATTTT
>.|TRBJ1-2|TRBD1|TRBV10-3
CAISEQGATYGYTF
TGTGCCATCAGTGAACAGGGGGCTACCTATGGCTACACCTTC
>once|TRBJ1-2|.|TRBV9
CASSATVGGYGYTF
TGTGCCAGCAGCGCTACGGTGGGGGGCTATGGCTACACCTTC
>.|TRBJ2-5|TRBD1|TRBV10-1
CASSAGTQGETQYF
TGCGCCAGCAGTGCCGGGACACAGGGGGAGACCCAGTACTTC
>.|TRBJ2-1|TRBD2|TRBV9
CASSSRLAAYNEQFF
TGTGCCAGCAGCTCCCGACTAGCCGCGTACAATGAGCAGTTCTTC
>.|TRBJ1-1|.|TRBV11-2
CASSLSGNTEAFF
TGTGCCAGCAGCCTAAGTGGGAACACTGAAGCTTTCTTT
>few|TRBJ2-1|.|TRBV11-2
CASSLDRYYNEQFF
TGTGCCAGCAGCTTAGACAGGTACTACAATGAGCAGTTCTTC
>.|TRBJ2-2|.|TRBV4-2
CASSQEGLSPTGELFF
TGTGCCAGCAGCCAGGAGGGACTTAGTCCCACCGGGGAGCTGTTTTTT
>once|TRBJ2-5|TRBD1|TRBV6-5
CASSPDRAQETQYF
TGTGCCAGCAGTCCCGACAGGGCTCAAGAGACCCAGTACTTC
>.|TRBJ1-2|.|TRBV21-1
CASSPLLVGGGYTF
TGTGCCAGCAGCCCCCTTCTCGTGGGAGGCGGCTACACCTTC
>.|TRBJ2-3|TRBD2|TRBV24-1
CATSDLLASGSTDTQYF
TGTGCCACCAGTGATTTGCTTGCTAGCGGGAGCACAGATACGCAGTATTTT
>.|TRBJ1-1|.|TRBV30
CAWSVDTNTEAFF
TGTGCCTGGAGTGTGGACACGAACACTGAAGCTTTCTTT
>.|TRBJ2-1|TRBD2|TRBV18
CASSPKLAGGENEQFF
TGTGCCAGCTCACCAAAGCTTGCGGGGGGTGAAAATGAGCAGTTCTTC
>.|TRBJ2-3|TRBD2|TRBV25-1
CATPSRGGPDTQYF
TGTGCCACCCCATCGCGGGGGGGCCCAGATACGCAGTATTTT
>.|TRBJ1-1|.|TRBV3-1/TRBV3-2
CASSQDWWGQNTEAFF
TGTGCCAGCAGCCAAGATTGGTGGGGACAGAACACTGAAGCTTTCTTT
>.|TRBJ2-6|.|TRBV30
CAWSGGARGSSGANVLTF
TGTGCCTGGAGTGGAGGGGCCCGGGGGAGCTCTGGGGCCAACGTCCTGACTTTC
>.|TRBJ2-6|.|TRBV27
CASSRDTHYVGANVLTF
TGTGCCAGCAGCAGGGACACCCATTATGTCGGGGCCAACGTCCTGACTTTC
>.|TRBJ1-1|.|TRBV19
CASSFGTRRGMNTEAFF
TGTGCCAGTAGTTTCGGGACTCGAAGAGGCATGAACACTGAAGCTTTCTTT
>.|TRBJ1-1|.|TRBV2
CASSTGINTEAFF
TGTGCCAGCAGTACAGGAATAAACACTGAAGCTTTCTTT
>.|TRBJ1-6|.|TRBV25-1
CASVAGQTRSPLHF
TGTGCCAGCGTCGCAGGGCAGACTAGATCCCCCCTCCACTTT
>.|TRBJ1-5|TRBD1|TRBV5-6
CASSLGTGWSQPQHF
TGTGCCAGCAGCTTGGGGACAGGGTGGTCTCAGCCCCAGCATTTT
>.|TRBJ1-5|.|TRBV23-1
CASSQSRGNGNQPQHF
TGCGCCAGCAGTCAATCGCGGGGAAACGGGAATCAGCCCCAGCATTTT
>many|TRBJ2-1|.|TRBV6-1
CASSEGRAASEQFF
TGTGCCAGCAGTGAAGGCAGGGCGGCCAGTGAGCAGTTCTTC
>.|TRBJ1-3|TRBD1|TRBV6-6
CASSYSDRGGNTIYF
TGTGCCAGCAGTTACTCAGACAGGGGAGGAAACACCATATATTTT
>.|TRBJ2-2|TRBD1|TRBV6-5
CASTTGTGGTGELFF
TGTGCCAGCACCACAGGGACAGGGGGCACCGGGGAGCTGTTTTTT